The 30 T cell receptor beta chains listed next were all sequenced from one sample in a study of T cells expressing NK-cell markers. Each CDR3 protein gets one entry in TCRdb, which reprocessed the 5' RACE reads and gives no DNA. The listing records about 260,000 distinct CDR3 sequences. Specimen: blood T cells: a sorted CD56 or NKG2C T cell subset, CD4+ or CD8+ T cells, or bulk PBMC T cells (not recorded which). The origin of the receptors is a woman between 18 and 75 years old in good health.

The rearrangement joins TRBV7-3 to TRBJ2-1; checking the TCRdb D call of TRBD1 is not possible without DNA. Germline V gene data show CDR1 as SGHTA and CDR2 as FQGTGA. This CDR3 contains 13 residues. The CDR3 here is CASSPLMRNEQFF. Complete variable domain (other parts from reference TRBV7-3 and TRBJ2-1): GAGVSQTPSNKVTEKGKYVELRCDPISGHTALYWYRQSLGQGPEFLIYFQGTGAADDSGLPNDRFFAVRPEGSVSTLKIQRTERGDSAVYLCASSPLMRNEQFFGPGTRLTVL.

The rearrangement links TRBV6-2 or TRBV6-3 to TRBJ1-5. Germline lookup yields CDR1 MNHEY and CDR2 SVGEGT. The CDR3 extends over 13 amino acids. CDR3 in amino acids: CASTGDRNQPQHF.

The rearrangement uses TRBV12-3 or TRBV12-4 and TRBJ1-1; absent DNA, TCRdb's TRBD1 call cannot be checked. The CDR3 contains 16 residues. CDR3 in amino acids: CASTSRGGSRSTEAFF.

V is TRBV27 and J is TRBJ2-7. The CDR3 covers 14 residues. From germline, CDR1 is MNHEY and CDR2 SMNVEV (reference sequence). The CDR3 loop reads CASSLSRSSYEQYF.

The gene calls are TRBV12-3 or TRBV12-4 and TRBJ1-1; the D call of TRBD1 rests on TCRdb alone, since no DNA is present to check it. This CDR3 comprises 12 residues. CDR3 region: CASSSGQIRAFF.

The chain couples TRBV27 to TRBJ2-3; as DNA is missing, the TRBD1 call by TCRdb cannot be tested. There are 16 residues in the CDR3. Germline-derived CDR1 and CDR2 are MNHEY and SMNVEV (reference sequence). This CDR3 reads CASSLYRDSPTDTQYF.

The CDR3 sequence: CATSDPGPSSTDTQYF. The J gene is TRBJ2-3, the V gene TRBV24-1; TCRdb names TRBD1, which stays unverified in the absence of DNA. Germline CDR1 and CDR2: KGHDR and SFDVKD. The CDR3 is 16 residues long.

V is TRBV5-1 and J is TRBJ2-5. This CDR3 has 14 residues. The germline gives CDR1 SGHRS, CDR2 YFSETQ. This CDR3 is CASSLAEGQETQYF.

V and J are TRBV5-1 and TRBJ1-1; TCRdb picks TRBD1, but there is no DNA to check that call. The CDR3 runs to 15 residues. Germline V gene lookup returns CDR1 SGHRS and CDR2 YFSETQ. This CDR3 is CASSLASGRNTEAFF.

This sequence joins TRBV19 and TRBJ2-1; TCRdb's D call of TRBD2 is untestable without DNA. The CDR3 is made up of 15 amino acids. CDR1 and CDR2 (germline): LNHDA, SQIVND (reference sequence). The CDR3: CASRTLAGAYNEQFF.

The chain links TRBV9 to TRBJ1-4; TCRdb picks TRBD1, but there is no DNA to check that call. The germline CDR1 and CDR2 sequences are SGDLS and YYNGEE. This CDR3 comprises 14 residues. The CDR3 loop is CASSPGTLREKLFF.

The chain employs TRBV11-2 and TRBJ2-1; TCRdb calls TRBD1, which cannot be checked without DNA. Germline CDR1 and CDR2: SGHAT and FQNNGV. The CDR3 spans 14 residues. The CDR3 here is CASSPGTGNNEQFF.

This CDR3 is CASSGTGEYVNTEAFF. The chain employs TRBV5-1 and TRBJ1-1; the TCRdb call, TRBD1, lacks DNA for checking. Germline assignment: CDR1 SGHRS and CDR2 YFSETQ. CDR3 length: 16 amino acids.

The chain carries TRBV10-3 and TRBJ2-7; the TCRdb call, TRBD2, lacks DNA for checking. CDR1 is ENHRY, CDR2 SYGVKD, per germline. This CDR3 is built from 14 residues. The CDR3 reads CAISGLAGVNEQYF.

The CDR3 region is CAISDGSQETQYF. V gene TRBV10-3 combines with J gene TRBJ2-5; the TCRdb D gene call, TRBD2, has no DNA to confirm it. Germline V gene data show CDR1 as ENHRY and CDR2 as SYGVKD. This CDR3 region has 13 residues.

The V gene is TRBV7-7, the J gene TRBJ2-3; TCRdb reports TRBD2, a call that lacks DNA to check it against. The CDR3 has 18 amino acids. Germline CDR1 SSHAT, CDR2 FNYEAQ (reference sequence). The chain's CDR3 is CASSRWRGLAGETDTQYF.

The chain uses TRBV6-2 or TRBV6-3 and TRBJ2-1; the D call from TCRdb, TRBD2, cannot be confirmed without DNA. The germline gives CDR1 MNHEY, CDR2 SVGEGT. The CDR3 is 14 residues long. CDR3 loop: CASRGDGTYNEQFF.

This chain links TRBV4-2 with TRBJ2-4; TCRdb names TRBD2, which stays unverified in the absence of DNA. The CDR3 runs 15 residues. The germline gives CDR1 LGHNA, CDR2 YNFKEQ. CDR3 residues: CASSQEGTRRNIQYF.

The chain couples TRBV5-6 to TRBJ1-5. CDR1 is SGHDT, CDR2 YYEEEE, per germline. This CDR3 region has 12 residues. Here the CDR3 reads CASSSPNQPQHF.

This chain uses TRBV6-5 with TRBJ1-1; the D call from TCRdb, TRBD1, cannot be confirmed without DNA. Looked up from germline, CDR1 is MNHEY and CDR2 is SVGAGI. The CDR3 sequence is 16 residues long. CDR3 protein: CASSYLGVGGDTEAFF.

This rearrangement joins TRBV7-2 to TRBJ1-6. The CDR3 is 15 residues long. Germline-derived CDR1 and CDR2 are SGHTA and FQGNSA. The CDR3 sequence is CASSLEPSRYSPLHF.

The J gene is TRBJ2-4, the V gene TRBV5-1; TCRdb's assignment of TRBD1 cannot be checked, as there is no DNA. The CDR3 contains 14 residues. CDR1 and CDR2 (germline): SGHRS, YFSETQ. The CDR3 region is CASSFGDRGDIQYF.

V usage is TRBV6-2 or TRBV6-3 and J usage is TRBJ1-5; TCRdb selects TRBD1, and the lack of DNA leaves this call unchecked. CDR1 is MNHEY, CDR2 SVGEGT, per germline. The CDR3 length is 19 residues. CDR3 protein: CASSKGQITQKNSNQPQHF.

This sequence joins TRBV20-1 and TRBJ2-3; TCRdb lists TRBD2, though no DNA is available to test this call. The CDR3 length is 14 residues. Per the germline V gene, CDR1 is DFQATT and CDR2 is SNEGSKA (reference sequence). CDR3 residues: CSAGEGLATDTQYF.

The J gene is TRBJ1-5, the V gene TRBV12-3 or TRBV12-4; TCRdb calls TRBD1, which cannot be checked without DNA. The CDR3 contains 14 residues. CDR3 sequence: CASRMTVSNQPQHF.

V usage is TRBV10-3 and J usage is TRBJ2-5; the D call of TRBD1 rests on TCRdb alone, since no DNA is present to check it. Germline CDR1 and CDR2: ENHRY and SYGVKD. The CDR3 runs 13 residues. CDR3 residues: CAISDLTAGTQYF.

The rearrangement joins TRBV7-3 to TRBJ2-2; the TRBD1 assignment by TCRdb is unverifiable without DNA. The length of the CDR3 is 13 residues. Germline loops: CDR1 SGHTA, CDR2 FQGTGA. The CDR3 loop reads CASRPGGTGELFF. The complete variable domain, with remaining parts taken from reference TRBV7-3 and TRBJ2-2, reads GAGVSQTPSNKVTEKGKYVELRCDPISGHTALYWYRQSLGQGPEFLIYFQGTGAADDSGLPNDRFFAVRPEGSVSTLKIQRTERGDSAVYLCASRPGGTGELFFGEGSRLTVL.

The rearrangement joins TRBV14 to TRBJ2-3; TCRdb's D gene call, TRBD2, goes unchecked for lack of DNA. The CDR3 is made up of 15 amino acids. Germline loops: CDR1 SGHDN, CDR2 FVKESK. CDR3 region: CASSHVQRHTDTQYF.

This rearrangement joins TRBV19 to TRBJ2-1; TCRdb's D call, TRBD1, is unchecked because there is no DNA. The germline gives CDR1 LNHDA, CDR2 SQIVND (reference sequence). The CDR3 sequence is 13 residues long. This CDR3 is CASRGEIVNEQFF. Full variable domain (outside the CDR3, taken from reference TRBV19 and TRBJ2-1): DGGITQSPKYLFRKEGQNVTLSCEQNLNHDAMYWYRQDPGQGLRLIYYSQIVNDFQKGDIAEGYSVSREKKESFPLTVTSAQKNPTAFYLCASRGEIVNEQFFGPGTRLTVL.

The chain joins TRBV6-1 to TRBJ2-3; TCRdb indicates TRBD2, and absent DNA this call remains unverified. Germline V gene data show CDR1 as MNHNS and CDR2 as SASEGT. CDR3 length equals 15 residues. CDR3 residues: CASSQREASTDTQYF.